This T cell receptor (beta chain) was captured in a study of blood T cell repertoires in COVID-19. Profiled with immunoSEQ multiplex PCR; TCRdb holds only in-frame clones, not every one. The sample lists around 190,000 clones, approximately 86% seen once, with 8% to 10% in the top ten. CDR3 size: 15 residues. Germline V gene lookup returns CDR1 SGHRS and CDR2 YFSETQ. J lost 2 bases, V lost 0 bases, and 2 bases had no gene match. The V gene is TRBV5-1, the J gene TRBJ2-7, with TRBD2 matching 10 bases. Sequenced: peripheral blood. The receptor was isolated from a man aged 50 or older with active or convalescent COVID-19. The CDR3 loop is CASSLVAGGPYEQYF. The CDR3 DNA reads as TGCGCCAGCAGCTTGGTAGCGGGAGGTCCCTACGAGCAGTACTTC. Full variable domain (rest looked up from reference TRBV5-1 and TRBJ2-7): KAGVTQTPRYLIKTRGQQVTLSCSPISGHRSVSWYQQTPGQGLQFLFEYFSETQRNKGNFPGRFSGRQFSNSRSEMNVSTLELGDSALYLCASSLVAGGPYEQYFGPGTRLTVT.